This is a list of T cell receptor beta chains from one sample in a study of cytomegalovirus exposure and HLA in healthy donors. Assay: immunoSEQ multiplex PCR; the TCRdb copy retains only in-frame clones and omits some. The table includes approximately 170,000 clones, roughly 65% detected once. The sequenced sample consisted of PBMCs. The source is a young man in good health and CMV-seropositive. The CDR3 runs from the conserved cysteine through the conserved F or W. The D gene is left open where the match is weak. Size is stated for part of the rows, as once, few or many counts, or as a class when the clone is expanded.

d_call,v_call,j_call,clone_size,cdr3_aa
TRBD2,TRBV10-2,TRBJ2-2,once,CASAASGGGELFF
NA,TRBV13,TRBJ1-1,few,CASSVDRSTEAFF
TRBD2,TRBV2,TRBJ2-3,NA,CASTPLAGAGTQYF
NA,TRBV5-1,TRBJ2-1,NA,CASSLAVSNEQFF
NA,TRBV5-1,TRBJ1-4,NA,CASSLEWGRDNEKLFF
NA,TRBV30,TRBJ1-1,NA,CAWSVQYTEAFF
TRBD2,TRBV19,TRBJ2-1,NA,CASSPGTSGRRNEQFF
TRBD2,TRBV7-2,TRBJ2-1,few,CATLPSGGYNEQFF
NA,TRBV6-1,TRBJ1-5,NA,CASTESGALNQPQHF
TRBD2,TRBV6-4,TRBJ2-3,few,CASSDSSGGADTQYF
TRBD1,TRBV30,TRBJ1-1,NA,CAWSVWDRVNTEAFF
TRBD1,TRBV5-4,TRBJ2-2,NA,CASSPRDRSTGELFF
NA,TRBV19,TRBJ2-2,NA,CASSIGASAAGELFF
NA,TRBV7-9,TRBJ1-1,NA,CASSFKGVGNTEAFF
NA,TRBV19,TRBJ1-3,NA,CASSTEGQFYSGNTIYF
TRBD1,TRBV28,TRBJ1-1,NA,CASSDRDLGMNTEAFF
NA,TRBV27,TRBJ2-1,NA,CASSSLRQGRNEQFF
NA,TRBV6-6,TRBJ1-1,NA,CASSYFQERGEAFF
TRBD1,TRBV28,TRBJ1-5,NA,CASIGTGALPQHF
NA,TRBV5-8,TRBJ1-2,NA,CASRLRGGYTF
TRBD1,TRBV19,TRBJ1-6,NA,CASSIASGQGGSPLHF
TRBD2,TRBV6-1,TRBJ2-3,NA,CASSENGRVVDTQYF
NA,TRBV5-1,TRBJ1-1,NA,CASSPIGGLHTEAFF
TRBD1,TRBV5-1,TRBJ2-2,NA,CASSLEGGSTGELFF
TRBD1,TRBV29-1,TRBJ2-1,NA,CSVGQGIYNEQFF
NA,TRBV28,TRBJ1-2,once,CASEIRALYTF
TRBD2,TRBV5-5,TRBJ2-5,NA,CASSHGERDVLETQYF
NA,TRBV6-5,TRBJ1-6,once,CASSAGTTSNSPLHF
TRBD1,TRBV5-1,TRBJ1-2,NA,CASSAGQEVIYGYTF
NA,TRBV9,TRBJ1-3,few,CASSATRDYGNTIYF
TRBD1,TRBV6-1,TRBJ1-1,NA,CATAGTGNTEAFF
NA,TRBV6-6,TRBJ1-1,NA,CASRIAGEGAFF
NA,TRBV25-1,TRBJ2-5,NA,CASSGGPETQYF
NA,TRBV29-1,TRBJ2-5,NA,CSVDQGFGQETQYF
TRBD1,TRBV5-6,TRBJ1-2,NA,CASSSGTGARGYTF
NA,TRBV7-9,TRBJ1-2,NA,CASSLEEALFRGYTF
NA,TRBV30,TRBJ1-5,NA,CAWSWGGAGGNQPQHF
NA,TRBV9,TRBJ1-6,NA,CASSVVGENSPLHF
NA,TRBV5-6,TRBJ2-2,NA,CASSFRQGIGTGELFF
NA,TRBV7-3,TRBJ1-1,once,CASSATGSNTEAFF
NA,TRBV18,TRBJ2-1,NA,CASSPAANEQFF
TRBD1,TRBV6-5,TRBJ1-1,NA,CASRMTGATEAFF
NA,TRBV7-2,TRBJ2-1,NA,CASSLESRGYEQFF
NA,TRBV6-1,TRBJ1-3,NA,CASSALRTASSGNTIYF